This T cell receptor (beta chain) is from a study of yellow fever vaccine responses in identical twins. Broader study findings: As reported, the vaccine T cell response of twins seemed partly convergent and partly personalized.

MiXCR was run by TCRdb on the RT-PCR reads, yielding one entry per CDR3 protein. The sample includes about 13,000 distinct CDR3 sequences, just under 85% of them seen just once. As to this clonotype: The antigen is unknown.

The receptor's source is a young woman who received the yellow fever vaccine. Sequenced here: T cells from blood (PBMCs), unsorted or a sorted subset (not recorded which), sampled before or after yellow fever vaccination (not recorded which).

The CDR3 sequence: CASSPSGGFHTGELFF. CDR3 in DNA: TGTGCCAGCAGCCCCAGCGGGGGATTCCACACCGGGGAGCTGTTTTTT. This chain links TRBV7-6 with TRBJ2-2, with TRBD2 matching 8 bases. Germline V CDR1 and CDR2: SGHVS, FNYEAQ. The CDR3 spans 16 residues. J gave up 3 bases and V 5 bases, and 8 bases lay outside the gene matches.